The rows below give T cell receptor beta chains drawn from one sample of a study of blood T cell repertoires in COVID-19. Produced via immunoSEQ multiplex PCR; TCRdb's table is partial and in-frame only. The data show about 62,000 clones, with 86% seen just once and 1.3% held by the top ten. Material for sequencing was peripheral blood. The receptors here all came from a woman older than 75 with acute or convalescent COVID-19. Each CDR3 is given without its conserved first and last residue. A D gene is named only where the DNA matches it firmly.

v_gene | d_gene | CDR3aa
TRBV5-1 | . | ASSWAFNRGEKLF
TRBV7-2 | TRBD1 | ASSQQGAGETQY
TRBV29-1 | . | SVARGTNEKLF
TRBV7-2 | . | ASSLKSYQETQY
TRBV5-6 | . | ASSSLRVAGNSPLH
TRBV7-2 | . | ASSPIAVGTEAF
TRBV10-3 | TRBD2 | AISVGRLAGGPSYNEQF
TRBV5-5 | TRBD1 | ASSQGQGQNTIY
TRBV10-3 | TRBD2 | AISPLAEITGELF
TRBV3-1/TRBV3-2 | . | ASSQIPMYNEQF
TRBV18 | TRBD1 | ASSSGTAYEQY
TRBV5-1 | TRBD1 | ASSGWTGGMNTEAF
TRBV2 | . | ASKATYLYEQY
TRBV10-2 | . | ASSRELASEQY
TRBV9 | . | ASSGVKLTEAF
TRBV28 | . | ASSLPGMSYGYT
TRBV24-1 | . | ATSALTGEQY
TRBV28 | . | ASSLRVRGEAF